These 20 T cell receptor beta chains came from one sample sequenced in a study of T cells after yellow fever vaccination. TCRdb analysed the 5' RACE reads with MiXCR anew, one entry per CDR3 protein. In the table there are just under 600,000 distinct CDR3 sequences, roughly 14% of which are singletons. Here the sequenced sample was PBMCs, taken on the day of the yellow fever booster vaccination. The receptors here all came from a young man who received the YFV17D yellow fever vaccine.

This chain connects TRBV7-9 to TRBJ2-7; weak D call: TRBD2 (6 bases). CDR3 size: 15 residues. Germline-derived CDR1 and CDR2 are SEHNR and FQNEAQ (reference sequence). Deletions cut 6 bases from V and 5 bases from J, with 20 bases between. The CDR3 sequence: CASSLVPGRWNEQYF. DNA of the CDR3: TGTGCCAGCAGTCTCGTGCCAGGGAGGTGGAACGAGCAGTACTTC. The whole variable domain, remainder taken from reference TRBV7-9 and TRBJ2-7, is DTGVSQNPRHKITKRGQNVTFRCDPISEHNRLYWYRQTLGQGPEFLTYFQNEAQLEKSRLLSDRFSAERPKGSFSTLEIQRTEQGDSAMYLCASSLVPGRWNEQYFGPGTRLTVT.

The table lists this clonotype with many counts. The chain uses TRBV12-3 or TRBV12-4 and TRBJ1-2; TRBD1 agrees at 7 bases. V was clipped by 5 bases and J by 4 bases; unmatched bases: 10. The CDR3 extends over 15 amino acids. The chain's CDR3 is CASSLGGQPPYGYTF. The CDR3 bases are TGTGCCAGCAGTCTAGGGGGACAGCCTCCCTATGGCTACACCTTC.

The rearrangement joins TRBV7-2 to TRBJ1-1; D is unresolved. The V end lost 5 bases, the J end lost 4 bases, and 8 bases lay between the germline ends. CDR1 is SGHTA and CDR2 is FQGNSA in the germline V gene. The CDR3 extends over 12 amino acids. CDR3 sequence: CASSPQSTEAFF. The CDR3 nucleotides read TGTGCCAGCAGCCCCCAGAGCACTGAAGCTTTCTTT.

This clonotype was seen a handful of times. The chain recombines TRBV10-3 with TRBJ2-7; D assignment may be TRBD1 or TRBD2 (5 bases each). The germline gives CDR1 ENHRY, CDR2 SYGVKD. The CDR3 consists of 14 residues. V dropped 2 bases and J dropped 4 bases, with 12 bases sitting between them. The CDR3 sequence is CAISETGLGYEQYF. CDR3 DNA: TGTGCCATCAGTGAGACGGGGCTAGGATACGAGCAGTACTTC.

CDR3 sequence (DNA): TGTGCCAGCAGTGATCCCCGGACAGCGTCCACTGAAGCTTTCTTT. This translates into CASSDPRTASTEAFF. This rearrangement joins TRBV25-1 to TRBJ1-1; possibly TRBD1 for D (6 bases). Between the trimmed V and J ends, which lost 3 bases and 4 bases, there was a span of 15 bases. This CDR3 comprises 15 residues. Looked up from germline, CDR1 is MGHDK and CDR2 is SYGVNS. The full variable domain, with the rest looked up from reference TRBV25-1 and TRBJ1-1, is EADIYQTPRYLVIGTGKKITLECSQTMGHDKMYWYQQDPGMELHLIHYSYGVNSTEKGDLSSESTVSRIRTEHFPLTLESARPSHTSQYLCASSDPRTASTEAFFGQGTRLTVV.

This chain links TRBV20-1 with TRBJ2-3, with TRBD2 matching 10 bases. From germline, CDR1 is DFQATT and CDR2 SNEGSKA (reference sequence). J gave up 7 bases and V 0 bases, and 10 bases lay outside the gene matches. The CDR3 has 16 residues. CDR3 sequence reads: CSARDRASGRQNTQYF. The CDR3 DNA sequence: TGCAGTGCTAGAGATAGGGCTAGCGGGAGACAAAATACGCAGTATTTT.

CDR3 sequence: CASSPTSRAEKLFF. CDR3 sequence (DNA): TGTGCCAGCAGTCCGACAAGTAGGGCTGAAAAACTGTTTTTT. This chain connects TRBV12-3 or TRBV12-4 to TRBJ1-4; D is unresolved. V was pared by 5 bases and J by 7 bases, with 14 bases between. This CDR3 has 14 amino acids.

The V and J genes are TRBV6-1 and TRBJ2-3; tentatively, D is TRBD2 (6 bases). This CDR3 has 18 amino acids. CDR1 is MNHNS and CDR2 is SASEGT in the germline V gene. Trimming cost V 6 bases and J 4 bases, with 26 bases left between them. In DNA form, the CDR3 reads TGTGCCAGCAGGCCCCGCGGTTACGGGGAAGGAGGGGCAGATACGCAGTATTTT. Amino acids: CASRPRGYGEGGADTQYF.

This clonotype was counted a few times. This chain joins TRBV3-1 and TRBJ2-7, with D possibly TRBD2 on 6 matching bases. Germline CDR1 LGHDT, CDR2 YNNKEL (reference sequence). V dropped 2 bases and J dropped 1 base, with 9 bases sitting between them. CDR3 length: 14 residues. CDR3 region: CASSQNSGSYEQYF. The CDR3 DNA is TGTGCCAGCAGCCAAAATAGCGGATCCTACGAGCAGTACTTC.

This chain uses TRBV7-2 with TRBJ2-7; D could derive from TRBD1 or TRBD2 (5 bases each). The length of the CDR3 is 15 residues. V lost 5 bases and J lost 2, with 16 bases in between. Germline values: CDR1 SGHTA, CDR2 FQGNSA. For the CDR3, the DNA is TGTGCCAGCAGCCTCTGGACCGGGGCCACCTACGAGCAGTACTTC. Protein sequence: CASSLWTGATYEQYF.

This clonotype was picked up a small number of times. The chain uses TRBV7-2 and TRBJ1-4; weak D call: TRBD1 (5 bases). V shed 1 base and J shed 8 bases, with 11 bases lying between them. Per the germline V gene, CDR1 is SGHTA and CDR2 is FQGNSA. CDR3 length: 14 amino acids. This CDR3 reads CASSLGRDQEKLFF. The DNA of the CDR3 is TGTGCCAGCAGCTTAGGCAGGGATCAGGAAAAACTGTTTTTT. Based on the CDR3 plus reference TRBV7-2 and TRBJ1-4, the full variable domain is GAGVSQSPSNKVTEKGKDVELRCDPISGHTALYWYRQSLGQGLEFLIYFQGNSAPDKSGLPSDRFSAERTGGSVSTLTIQRTQQEDSAVYLCASSLGRDQEKLFFGSGTQLSVL.

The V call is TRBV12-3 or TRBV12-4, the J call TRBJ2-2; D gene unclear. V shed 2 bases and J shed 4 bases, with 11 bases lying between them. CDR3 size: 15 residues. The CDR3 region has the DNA TGTGCCAGCAGTTTAAGCCCCCCTGGCACCGGGGAGCTGTTTTTT. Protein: CASSLSPPGTGELFF.

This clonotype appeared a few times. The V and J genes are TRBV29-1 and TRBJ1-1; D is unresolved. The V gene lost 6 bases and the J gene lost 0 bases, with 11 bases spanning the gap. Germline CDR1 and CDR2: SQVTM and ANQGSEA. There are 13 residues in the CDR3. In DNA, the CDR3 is TGCAGCGTAAAGGACCCCATGAACACTGAAGCTTTCTTT. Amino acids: CSVKDPMNTEAFF.

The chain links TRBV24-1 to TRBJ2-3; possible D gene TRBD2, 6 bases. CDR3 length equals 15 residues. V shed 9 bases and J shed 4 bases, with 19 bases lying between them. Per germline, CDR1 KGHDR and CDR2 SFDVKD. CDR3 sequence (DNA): TGTGCCACCTCGGAGGCAGCGGGTGTCTCAGATACGCAGTATTTT. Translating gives CATSEAAGVSDTQYF.

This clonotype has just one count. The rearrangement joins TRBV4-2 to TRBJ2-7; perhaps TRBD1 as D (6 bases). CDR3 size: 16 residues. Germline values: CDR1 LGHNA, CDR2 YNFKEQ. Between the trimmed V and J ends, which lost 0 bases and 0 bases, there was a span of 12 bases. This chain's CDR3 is CASSQDTGTTSYEQYF. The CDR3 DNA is TGTGCCAGCAGCCAAGATACAGGGACGACCTCCTACGAGCAGTACTTC.

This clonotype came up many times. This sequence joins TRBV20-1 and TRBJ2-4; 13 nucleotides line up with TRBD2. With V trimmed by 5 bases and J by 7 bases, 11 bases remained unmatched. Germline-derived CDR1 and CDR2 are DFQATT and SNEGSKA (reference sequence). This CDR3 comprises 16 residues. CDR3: CSAPTRTSGSRNIQYF. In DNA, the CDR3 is TGCAGTGCTCCAACGAGGACTAGCGGGAGCCGGAACATTCAGTACTTC.

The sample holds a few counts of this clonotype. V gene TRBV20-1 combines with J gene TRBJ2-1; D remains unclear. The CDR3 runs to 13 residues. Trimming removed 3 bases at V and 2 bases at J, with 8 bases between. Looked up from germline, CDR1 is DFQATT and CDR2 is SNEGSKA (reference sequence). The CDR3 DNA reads TGCAGTGCTAGTGCTAACACCTACAATGAGCAGTTCTTC. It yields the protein CSASANTYNEQFF.

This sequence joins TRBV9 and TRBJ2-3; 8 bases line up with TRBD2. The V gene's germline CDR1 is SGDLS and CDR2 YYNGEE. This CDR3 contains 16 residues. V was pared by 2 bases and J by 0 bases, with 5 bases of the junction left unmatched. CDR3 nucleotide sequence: TGTGCCAGCAGCGTGGGTGGCGGGAGGAGCACAGATACGCAGTATTTT. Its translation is CASSVGGGRSTDTQYF.

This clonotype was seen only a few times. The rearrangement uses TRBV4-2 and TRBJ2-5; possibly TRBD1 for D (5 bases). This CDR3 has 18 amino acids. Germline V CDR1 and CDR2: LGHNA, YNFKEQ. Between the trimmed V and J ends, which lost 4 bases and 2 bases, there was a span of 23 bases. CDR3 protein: CASSPELIGAFKQETQYF. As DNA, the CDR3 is TGTGCCAGCAGCCCGGAATTGATAGGGGCGTTCAAGCAAGAGACCCAGTACTTC.

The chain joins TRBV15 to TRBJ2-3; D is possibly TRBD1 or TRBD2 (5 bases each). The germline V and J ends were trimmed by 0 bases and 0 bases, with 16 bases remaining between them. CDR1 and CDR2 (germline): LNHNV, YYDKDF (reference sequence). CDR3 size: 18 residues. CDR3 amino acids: CATSRDARGTVSTDTQYF. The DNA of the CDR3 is TGTGCCACCAGCAGAGACGCCCGAGGGACGGTTAGCACAGATACGCAGTATTTT. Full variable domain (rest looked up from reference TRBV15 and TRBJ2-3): DAMVIQNPRYQVTQFGKPVTLSCSQTLNHNVMYWYQQKSSQAPKLLFHYYDKDFNNEADTPDNFQSRRPNTSFCFLDIRSPGLGDTAMYLCATSRDARGTVSTDTQYFGPGTRLTVL.